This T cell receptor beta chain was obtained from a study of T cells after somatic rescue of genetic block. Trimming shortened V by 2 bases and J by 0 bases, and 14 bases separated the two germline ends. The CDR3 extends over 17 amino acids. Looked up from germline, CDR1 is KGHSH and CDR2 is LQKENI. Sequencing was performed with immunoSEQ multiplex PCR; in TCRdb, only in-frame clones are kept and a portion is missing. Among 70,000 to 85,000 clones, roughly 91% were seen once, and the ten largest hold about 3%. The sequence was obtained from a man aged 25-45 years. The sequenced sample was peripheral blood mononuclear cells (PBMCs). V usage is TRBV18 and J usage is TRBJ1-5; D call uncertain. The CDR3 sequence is CASSPIFLTDSNQPQHF. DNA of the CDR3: TGTGCCAGCTCACCAATTTTTTTAACTGATAGCAATCAGCCCCAGCATTTT.